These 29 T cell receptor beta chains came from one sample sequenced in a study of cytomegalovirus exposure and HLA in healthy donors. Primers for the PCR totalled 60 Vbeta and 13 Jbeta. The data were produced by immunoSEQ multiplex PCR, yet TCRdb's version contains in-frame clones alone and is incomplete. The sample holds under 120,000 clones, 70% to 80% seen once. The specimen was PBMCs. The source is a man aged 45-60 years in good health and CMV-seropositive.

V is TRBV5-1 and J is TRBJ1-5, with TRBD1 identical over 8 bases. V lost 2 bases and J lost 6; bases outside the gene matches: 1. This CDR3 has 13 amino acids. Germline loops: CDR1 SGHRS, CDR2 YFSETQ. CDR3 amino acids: CASSFTGGQPQHF. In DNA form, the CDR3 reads TGCGCCAGCAGCTTTACAGGGGGTCAGCCCCAGCATTTT. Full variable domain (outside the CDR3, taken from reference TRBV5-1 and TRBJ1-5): KAGVTQTPRYLIKTRGQQVTLSCSPISGHRSVSWYQQTPGQGLQFLFEYFSETQRNKGNFPGRFSGRQFSNSRSEMNVSTLELGDSALYLCASSFTGGQPQHFGDGTRLSIL.

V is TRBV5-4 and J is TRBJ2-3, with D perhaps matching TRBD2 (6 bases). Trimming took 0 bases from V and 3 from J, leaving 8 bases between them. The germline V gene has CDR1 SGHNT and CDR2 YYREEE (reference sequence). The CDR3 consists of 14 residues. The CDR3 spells CASSLGGRTDTQYF. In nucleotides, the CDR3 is TGTGCCAGCAGCTTGGGTGGGAGGACAGATACGCAGTATTTT. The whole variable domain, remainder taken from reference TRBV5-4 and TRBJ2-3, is ETGVTQSPTHLIKTRGQQVTLRCSSQSGHNTVSWYQQALGQGPQFIFQYYREEENGRGNFPPRFSGLQFPNYSSELNVNALELDDSALYLCASSLGGRTDTQYFGPGTRLTVL.

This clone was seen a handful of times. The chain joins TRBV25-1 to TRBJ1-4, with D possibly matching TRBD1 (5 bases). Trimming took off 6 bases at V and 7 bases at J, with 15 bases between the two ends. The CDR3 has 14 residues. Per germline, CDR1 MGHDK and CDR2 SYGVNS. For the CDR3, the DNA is TGTGCCAGCAGGGACACCATGAGTGGTGAAAAACTGTTTTTT. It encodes CASRDTMSGEKLFF.

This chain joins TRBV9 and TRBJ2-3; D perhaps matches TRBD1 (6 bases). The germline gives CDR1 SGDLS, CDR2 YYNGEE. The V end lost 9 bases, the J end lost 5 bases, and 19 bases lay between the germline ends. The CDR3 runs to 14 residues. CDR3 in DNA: TGTGCCACCGCTCTGGGGGCCACCGAAGATACGCAGTATTTT. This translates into CATALGATEDTQYF.

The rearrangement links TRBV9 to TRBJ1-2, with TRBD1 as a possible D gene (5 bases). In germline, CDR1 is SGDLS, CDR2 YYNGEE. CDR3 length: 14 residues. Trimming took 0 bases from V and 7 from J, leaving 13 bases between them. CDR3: CASSVEVGDLGYTF. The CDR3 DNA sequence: TGTGCCAGCAGCGTAGAGGTAGGGGATCTTGGCTACACCTTC.

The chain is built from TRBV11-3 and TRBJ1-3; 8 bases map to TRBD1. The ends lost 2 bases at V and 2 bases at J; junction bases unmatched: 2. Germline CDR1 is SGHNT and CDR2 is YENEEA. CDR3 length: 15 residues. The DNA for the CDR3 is TGTGCCAGCAGCTTAACGGGACAGGCTGGAAACACCATATATTTT. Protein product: CASSLTGQAGNTIYF.

The CDR3 bases are TGTGCCAGCAGTTTATCCTGGCAGGGGGGAAGGCTTGGCTACACCTTC. Translation: CASSLSWQGGRLGYTF. This chain links TRBV27 with TRBJ1-2; TRBD1 aligns across 7 bases. The V segment lost 0 bases and the J segment 7 bases; nucleotides outside the gene matches: 11. Germline-derived CDR1 and CDR2 are MNHEY and SMNVEV (reference sequence). The CDR3 is 16 residues long.

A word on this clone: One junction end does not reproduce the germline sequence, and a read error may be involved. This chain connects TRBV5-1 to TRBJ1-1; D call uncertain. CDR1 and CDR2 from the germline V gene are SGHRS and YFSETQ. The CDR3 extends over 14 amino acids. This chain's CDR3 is CASSLAAGNAEAFF. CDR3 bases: TGCGCCAGCAGCTTGGCGGCGGGGAACGCTGAAGCTTTCTTT.

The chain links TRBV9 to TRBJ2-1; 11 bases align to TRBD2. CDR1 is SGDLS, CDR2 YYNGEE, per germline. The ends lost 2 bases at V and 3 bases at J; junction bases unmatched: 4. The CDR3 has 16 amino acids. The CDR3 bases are TGTGCCAGCAGCGTTAAGACTAGCGGGGACTACAATGAGCAGTTCTTC. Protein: CASSVKTSGDYNEQFF.

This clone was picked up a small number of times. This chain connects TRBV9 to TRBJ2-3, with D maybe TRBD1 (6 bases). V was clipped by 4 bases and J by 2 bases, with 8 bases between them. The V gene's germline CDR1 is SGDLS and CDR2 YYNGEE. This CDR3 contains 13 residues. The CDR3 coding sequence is TGTGCCAGCAGCACAGGGCCCACAGATACGCAGTATTTT. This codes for CASSTGPTDTQYF. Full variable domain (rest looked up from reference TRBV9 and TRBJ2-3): DSGVTQTPKHLITATGQRVTLRCSPRSGDLSVYWYQQSLDQGLQFLIQYYNGEERAKGNILERFSAQQFPDLHSELNLSSLELGDSALYFCASSTGPTDTQYFGPGTRLTVL.

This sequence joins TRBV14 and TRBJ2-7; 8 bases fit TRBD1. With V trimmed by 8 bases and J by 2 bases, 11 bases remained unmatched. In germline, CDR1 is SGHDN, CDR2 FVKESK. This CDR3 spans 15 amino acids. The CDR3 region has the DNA TGTGCCAGCTCTGACAGGGGCCGATATACCTACGAGCAGTACTTC. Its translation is CASSDRGRYTYEQYF. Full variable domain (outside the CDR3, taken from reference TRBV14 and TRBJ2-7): EAGVTQFPSHSVIEKGQTVTLRCDPISGHDNLYWYRRVMGKEIKFLLHFVKESKQDESGMPNNRFLAERTGGTYSTLKVQPAELEDSGVYFCASSDRGRYTYEQYFGPGTRLTVT.

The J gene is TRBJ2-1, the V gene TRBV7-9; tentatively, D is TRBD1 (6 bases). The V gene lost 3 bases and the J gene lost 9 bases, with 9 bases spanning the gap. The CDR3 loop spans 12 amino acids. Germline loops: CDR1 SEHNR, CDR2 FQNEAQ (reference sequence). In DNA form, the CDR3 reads TGTGCCAGCAGCTTGGGGGCGATTGAGCAGTTCTTC. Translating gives CASSLGAIEQFF.

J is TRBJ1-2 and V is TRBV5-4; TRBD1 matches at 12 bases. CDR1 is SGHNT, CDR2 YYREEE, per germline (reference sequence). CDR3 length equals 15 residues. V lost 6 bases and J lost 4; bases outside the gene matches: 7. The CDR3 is CASTRDRGQGYGYTF. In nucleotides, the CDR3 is TGTGCCAGCACCCGGGACAGGGGGCAAGGCTATGGCTACACCTTC.

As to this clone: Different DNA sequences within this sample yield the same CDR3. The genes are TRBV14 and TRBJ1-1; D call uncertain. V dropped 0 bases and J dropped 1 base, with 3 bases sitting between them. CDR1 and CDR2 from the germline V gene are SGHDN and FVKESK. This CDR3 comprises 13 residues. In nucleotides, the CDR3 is TGTGCCAGCAGCCAAGACAGGAACACTGAAGCTTTCTTT. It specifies CASSQDRNTEAFF.

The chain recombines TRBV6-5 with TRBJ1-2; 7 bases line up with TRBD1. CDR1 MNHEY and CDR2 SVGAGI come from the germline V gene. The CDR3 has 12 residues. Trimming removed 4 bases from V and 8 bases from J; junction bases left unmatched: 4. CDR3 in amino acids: CASSLTGNGYTF. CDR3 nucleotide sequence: TGTGCCAGCAGTTTGACAGGGAACGGCTACACCTTC.

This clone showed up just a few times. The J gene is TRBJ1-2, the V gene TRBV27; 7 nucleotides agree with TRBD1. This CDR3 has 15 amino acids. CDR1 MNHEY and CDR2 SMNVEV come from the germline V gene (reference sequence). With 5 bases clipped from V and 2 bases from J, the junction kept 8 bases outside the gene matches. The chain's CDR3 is CASSDLSTGNYGYTF. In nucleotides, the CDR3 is TGTGCCAGCAGTGACCTATCGACAGGGAACTATGGCTACACCTTC.

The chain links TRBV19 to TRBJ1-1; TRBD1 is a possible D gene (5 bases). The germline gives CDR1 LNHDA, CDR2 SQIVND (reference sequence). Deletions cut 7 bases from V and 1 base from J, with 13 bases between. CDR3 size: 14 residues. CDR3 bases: TGTGCCAGTACAATAAGGGGATCGAACACTGAAGCTTTCTTT. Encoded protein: CASTIRGSNTEAFF.

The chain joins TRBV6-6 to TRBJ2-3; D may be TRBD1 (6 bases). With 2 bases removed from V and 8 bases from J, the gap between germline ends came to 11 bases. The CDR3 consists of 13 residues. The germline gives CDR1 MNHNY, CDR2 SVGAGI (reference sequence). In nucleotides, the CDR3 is TGTGCCAGCAGTTACGCCGAAGGGGGTACGCAGTATTTT. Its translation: CASSYAEGGTQYF.

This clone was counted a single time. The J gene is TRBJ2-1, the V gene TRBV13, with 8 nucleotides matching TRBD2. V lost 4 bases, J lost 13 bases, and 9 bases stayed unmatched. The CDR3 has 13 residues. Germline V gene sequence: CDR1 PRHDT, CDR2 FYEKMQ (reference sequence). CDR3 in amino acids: CASSSLERESQFF. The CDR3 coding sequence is TGTGCCAGCAGCTCCCTAGAGCGGGAGAGTCAGTTCTTC.

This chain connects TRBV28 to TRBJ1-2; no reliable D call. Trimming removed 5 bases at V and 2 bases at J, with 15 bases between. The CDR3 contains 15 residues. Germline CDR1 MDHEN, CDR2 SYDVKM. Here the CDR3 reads CASSTEGTANYGYTF. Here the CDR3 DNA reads TGTGCCAGCAGTACCGAGGGCACTGCGAACTATGGCTACACCTTC.

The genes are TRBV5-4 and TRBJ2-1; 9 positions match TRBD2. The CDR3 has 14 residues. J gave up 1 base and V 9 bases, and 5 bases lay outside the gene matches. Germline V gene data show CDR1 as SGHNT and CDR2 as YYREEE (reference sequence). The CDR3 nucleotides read TGTGCCACGGGGGCGGGGGGGTCCTACAATGAGCAGTTCTTC. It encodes CATGAGGSYNEQFF.

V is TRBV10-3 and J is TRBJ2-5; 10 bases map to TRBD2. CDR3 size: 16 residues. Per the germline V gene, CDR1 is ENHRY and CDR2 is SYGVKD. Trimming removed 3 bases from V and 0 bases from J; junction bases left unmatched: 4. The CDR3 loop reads CAISEGLAGDQETQYF. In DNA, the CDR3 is TGTGCCATCAGTGAAGGGCTAGCGGGGGACCAAGAGACCCAGTACTTC.

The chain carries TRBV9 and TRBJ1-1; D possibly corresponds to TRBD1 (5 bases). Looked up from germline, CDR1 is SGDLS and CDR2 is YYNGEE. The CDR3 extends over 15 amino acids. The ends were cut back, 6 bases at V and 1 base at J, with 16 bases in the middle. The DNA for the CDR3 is TGTGCCAGCAACCGAACGCAGGGCGAGAACACTGAAGCTTTCTTT. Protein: CASNRTQGENTEAFF.

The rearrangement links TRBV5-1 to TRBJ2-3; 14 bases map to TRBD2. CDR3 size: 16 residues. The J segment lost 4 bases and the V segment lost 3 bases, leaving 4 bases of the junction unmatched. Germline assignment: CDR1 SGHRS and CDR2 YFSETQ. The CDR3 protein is CASSSGLAGAADTQYF. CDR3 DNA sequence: TGCGCCAGCAGCTCGGGACTAGCGGGAGCAGCAGATACGCAGTATTTT.

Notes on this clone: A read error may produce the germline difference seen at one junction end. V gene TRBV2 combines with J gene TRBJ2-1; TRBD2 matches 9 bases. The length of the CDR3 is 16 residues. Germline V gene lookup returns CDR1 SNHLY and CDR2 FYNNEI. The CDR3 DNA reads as TGTGCCAGCAGTGAAGGGGGTAGCGGGAGTGGGGGGGTAGAGGTCTTC. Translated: CASSEGGSGSGGVEVF.

In DNA form, the CDR3 reads TGTGCCAGCAGCTCTAACAGGGTAGATACGCAGTATTTT. This encodes CASSSNRVDTQYF. This chain joins TRBV7-3 and TRBJ2-3; possible D gene TRBD1, 6 bases. Trimming shortened V by 4 bases and J by 5 bases, and 10 bases separated the two germline ends. The CDR3 runs to 13 residues. Germline CDR1 SGHTA, CDR2 FQGTGA.

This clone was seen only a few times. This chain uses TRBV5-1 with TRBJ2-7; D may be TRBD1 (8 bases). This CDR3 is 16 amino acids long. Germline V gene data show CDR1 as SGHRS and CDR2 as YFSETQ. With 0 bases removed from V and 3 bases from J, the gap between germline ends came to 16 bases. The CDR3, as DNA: TGCGCCAGCAGCTTGGACAGGGGGGGGAGCTGCTACGAGCAGTACTTC. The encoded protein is CASSLDRGGSCYEQYF.

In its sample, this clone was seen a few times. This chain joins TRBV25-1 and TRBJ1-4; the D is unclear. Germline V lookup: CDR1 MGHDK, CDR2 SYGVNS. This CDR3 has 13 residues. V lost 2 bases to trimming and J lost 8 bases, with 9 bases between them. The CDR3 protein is CASSEVWPEKLFF. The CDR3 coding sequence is TGTGCCAGCAGTGAAGTCTGGCCAGAAAAACTGTTTTTT.

As DNA, the CDR3 is TGCGCCAGCAGCTCCTTACAGGGAGTCTACGAGCAGTACTTC. Its translation is CASSSLQGVYEQYF. V usage is TRBV5-1 and J usage is TRBJ2-7; maybe TRBD1 (6 bases). The CDR3 contains 14 residues. V was shortened by 3 bases and J by 3 bases, with 13 bases between the two germline ends. Per germline, CDR1 SGHRS and CDR2 YFSETQ.